This TCR beta chain was sequenced for a study of T cell responses to AZD1222 COVID-19 vaccine. Regarding the study as a whole: As reported, nearly half of all spike-specific TCRs target variant regions that are unmutated. There were mostly white British donors and more females than males, and clonal diversity was possibly underestimated.

The method was immunoSEQ multiplex PCR; TCRdb's version includes in-frame clones alone and lacks a portion of them. The table has some 100,000 clones, approximately 90% seen once. The germline V gene has CDR1 MDHEN and CDR2 SYDVKM. Trimming at V came to 2 bases and at J to 5 bases, leaving 12 bases not matched to a gene. The CDR3 is 17 amino acids. Concerning this clone: Its antigen is undetermined.

The rearrangement links TRBV28 to TRBJ2-1, with 7 bases identical to TRBD2. The TCR originated in an adult in good health. The sample was peripheral blood, taken on day 0 of AZD1222 vaccination. DNA for the CDR3: TGTGCCAGCAGTTTAGTAATAGGCGGGAGCAGGAACAATGAGCAGTTCTTC. It codes for CASSLVIGGSRNNEQFF.